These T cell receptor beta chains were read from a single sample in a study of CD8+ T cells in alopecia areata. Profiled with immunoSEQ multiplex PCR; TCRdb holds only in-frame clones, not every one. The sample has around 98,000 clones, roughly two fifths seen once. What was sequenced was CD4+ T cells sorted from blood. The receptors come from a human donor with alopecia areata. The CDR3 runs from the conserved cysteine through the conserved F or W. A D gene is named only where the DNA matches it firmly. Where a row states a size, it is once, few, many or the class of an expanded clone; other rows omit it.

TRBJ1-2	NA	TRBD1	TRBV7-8	TGTGCCAGCAGCTTAGGGGGATGGGACAGGGGGTATGGCTACACCTTC	CASSLGGWDRGYGYTF
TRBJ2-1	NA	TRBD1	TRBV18	TGTGCCAGCTCACAACTACAGGGGAATGAGCAGTTCTTC	CASSQLQGNEQFF
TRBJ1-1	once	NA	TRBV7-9	TGTGCCAGCAGCTTAGGCCGGGATGGGGCAGCTTTCTTT	CASSLGRDGAAFF
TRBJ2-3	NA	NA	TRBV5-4	TGTGCCAGCAGTTTTGAAGGCACAGATACGCAGTATTTT	CASSFEGTDTQYF
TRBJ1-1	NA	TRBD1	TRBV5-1	TGCGCCAGCAGCTTACAGGGGGGCACTGAAGCTTTCTTT	CASSLQGGTEAFF
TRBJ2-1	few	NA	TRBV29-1	TGCAGCACCCGTAGGAATGAGCAGTTCTTC	CSTRRNEQFF
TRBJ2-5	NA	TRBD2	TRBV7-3	TGTGCCAGCAGCTTACAAGCGGGGGAAGGGGAGACCCAGTACTTC	CASSLQAGEGETQYF
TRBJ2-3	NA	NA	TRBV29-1	TGCAGCGTTGAATTCGGGGCCCCCACAGATACGCAGTATTTT	CSVEFGAPTDTQYF
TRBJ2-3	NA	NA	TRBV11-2	TGTGCCAGCAGCTTTGCACGTACGCAGTATTTT	CASSFARTQYF
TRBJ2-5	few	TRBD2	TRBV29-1	TGCAGCGTTTGGCTAGCGGGAGTGCAAGAGACCCAGTACTTC	CSVWLAGVQETQYF
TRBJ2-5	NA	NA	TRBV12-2	TGTGCAAGTCGCCGGAGGGTGGGACAGGACGACCAGTACTTC	CASRRRVGQDDQYF
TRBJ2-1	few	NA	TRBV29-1	TGCAGCGTTGTGGGACAAGTCAATGAGCAGTTCTTC	CSVVGQVNEQFF
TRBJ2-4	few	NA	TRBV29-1	TGCAGCGTTGTTACCCCGGAGGGAAACATTCAGTACTTC	CSVVTPEGNIQYF
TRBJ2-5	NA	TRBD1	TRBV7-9	TGTGCCAGCAGCCCCGCTCTTGGACAGGGGCAAGAGACCCAGTACTTC	CASSPALGQGQETQYF
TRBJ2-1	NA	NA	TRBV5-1	TGCGCCAGCAGCTTGGATGTTAGGGAAACATCCTACAATGAGCAGTTCTTC	CASSLDVRETSYNEQFF